The clone carrying this TCR beta chain was counted only a few times. Antigen unknown. The sample belongs to a study of T-cell reconstitution after alpha-beta-depleted transplantation in children. Preparation of the TCRbeta library was carried out with unique molecular identifiers. A single record per CDR3 protein comes from TCRdb applying MiXCR to the PCR reads. The sample gives about 540,000 distinct CDR3 sequences, 25% to 30% of which show up once; about 35% is in the top ten. Study results and caveats: About two months after transplant, alpha-beta T cells reportedly came from several hundred expanded graft clones.

Between the trimmed V and J ends, which lost 4 bases and 3 bases, there was a span of 17 bases. Germline V lookup: CDR1 SGHRS, CDR2 YFSETQ. This CDR3 is built from 15 residues. This sequence was found in a boy less than two years old with Wiskott-Aldrich syndrome, due to receive a stem cell transplant. The material sequenced was PBMCs, taken before TCRalphabeta/CD19-depleted stem cell transplant. The chain uses TRBV5-1 and TRBJ2-7, with a weak D call TRBD2 (6 bases). For the CDR3, the DNA is TGCGCCAGCAGCCGAAGGTTGGGGGGAGGCTACGAGCAGTACTTC. Amino acids: CASSRRLGGGYEQYF.